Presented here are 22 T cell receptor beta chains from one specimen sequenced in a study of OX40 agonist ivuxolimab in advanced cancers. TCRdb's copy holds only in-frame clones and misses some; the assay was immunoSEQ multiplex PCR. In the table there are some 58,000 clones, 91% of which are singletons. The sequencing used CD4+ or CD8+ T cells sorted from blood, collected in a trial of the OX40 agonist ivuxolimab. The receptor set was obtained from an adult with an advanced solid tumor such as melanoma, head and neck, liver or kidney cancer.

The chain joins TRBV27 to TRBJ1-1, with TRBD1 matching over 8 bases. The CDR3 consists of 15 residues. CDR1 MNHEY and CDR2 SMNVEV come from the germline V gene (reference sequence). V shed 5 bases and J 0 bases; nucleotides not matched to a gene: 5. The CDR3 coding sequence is TGTGCCAGCAGTATCGGACAGGGATTGAACACTGAAGCTTTCTTT. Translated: CASSIGQGLNTEAFF.

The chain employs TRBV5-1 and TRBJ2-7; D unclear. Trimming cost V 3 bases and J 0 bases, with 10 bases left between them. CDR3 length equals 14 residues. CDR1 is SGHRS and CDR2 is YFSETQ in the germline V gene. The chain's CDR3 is CASSSDPSSYEQYF. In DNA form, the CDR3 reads TGCGCCAGCAGCTCGGACCCTAGCTCCTACGAGCAGTACTTC.

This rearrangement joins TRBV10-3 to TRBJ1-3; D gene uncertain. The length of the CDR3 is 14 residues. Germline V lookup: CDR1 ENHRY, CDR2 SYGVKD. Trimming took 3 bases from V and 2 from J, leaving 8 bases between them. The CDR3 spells CAISDGLAGNTIYF. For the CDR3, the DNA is TGTGCCATCAGTGATGGGTTAGCTGGAAACACCATATATTTT.

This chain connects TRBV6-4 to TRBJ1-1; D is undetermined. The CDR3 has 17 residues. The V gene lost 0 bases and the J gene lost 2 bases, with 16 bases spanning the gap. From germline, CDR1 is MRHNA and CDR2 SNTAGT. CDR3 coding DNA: TGTGCCAGCAGTGACTCGAAAACAGAAGAAATTAACACTGAAGCTTTCTTT. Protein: CASSDSKTEEINTEAFF.

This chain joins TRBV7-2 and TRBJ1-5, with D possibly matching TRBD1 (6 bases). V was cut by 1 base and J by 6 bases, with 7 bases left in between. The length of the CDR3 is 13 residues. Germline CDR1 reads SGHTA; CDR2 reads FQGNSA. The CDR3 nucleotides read TGTGCCAGCAGCTTAGTAGGGGGTCAGCCCCAGCATTTT. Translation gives CASSLVGGQPQHF. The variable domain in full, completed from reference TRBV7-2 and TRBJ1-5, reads GAGVSQSPSNKVTEKGKDVELRCDPISGHTALYWYRQSLGQGLEFLIYFQGNSAPDKSGLPSDRFSAERTGGSVSTLTIQRTQQEDSAVYLCASSLVGGQPQHFGDGTRLSIL.

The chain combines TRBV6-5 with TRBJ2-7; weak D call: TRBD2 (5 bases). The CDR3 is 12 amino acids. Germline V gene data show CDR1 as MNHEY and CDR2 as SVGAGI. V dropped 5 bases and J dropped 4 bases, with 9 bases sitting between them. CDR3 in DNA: TGTGCCAGCAGTGAGCGAGGGTACGAGCAGTACTTC. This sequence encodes CASSERGYEQYF.

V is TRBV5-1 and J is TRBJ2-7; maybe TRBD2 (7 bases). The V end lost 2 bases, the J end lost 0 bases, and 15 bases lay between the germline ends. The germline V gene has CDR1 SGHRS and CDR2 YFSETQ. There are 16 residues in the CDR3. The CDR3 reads CASSLRGGLNSYEQYF. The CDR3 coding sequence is TGCGCCAGCAGCTTAAGGGGGGGCCTAAACTCCTACGAGCAGTACTTC.

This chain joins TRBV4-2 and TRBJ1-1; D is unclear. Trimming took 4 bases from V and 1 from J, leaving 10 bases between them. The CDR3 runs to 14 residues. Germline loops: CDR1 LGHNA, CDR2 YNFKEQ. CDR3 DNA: TGTGCCAGCAGCCCCTATCAGAGGAACACTGAAGCTTTCTTT. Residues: CASSPYQRNTEAFF.

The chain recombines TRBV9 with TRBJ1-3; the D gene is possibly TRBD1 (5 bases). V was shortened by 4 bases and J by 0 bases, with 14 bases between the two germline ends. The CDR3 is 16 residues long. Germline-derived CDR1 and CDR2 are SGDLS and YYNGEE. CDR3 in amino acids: CASSHRDLVSGNTIYF. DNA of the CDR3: TGTGCCAGCAGCCACCGGGACCTTGTCTCTGGAAACACCATATATTTT.

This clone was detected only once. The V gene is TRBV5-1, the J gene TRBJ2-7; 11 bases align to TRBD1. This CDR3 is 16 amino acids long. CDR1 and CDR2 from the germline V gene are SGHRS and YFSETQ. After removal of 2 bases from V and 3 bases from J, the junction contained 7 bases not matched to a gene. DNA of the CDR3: TGCGCCAGCAGCTTAGTCACCGGGACAGGGGGCTACGAGCAGTACTTC. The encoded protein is CASSLVTGTGGYEQYF.

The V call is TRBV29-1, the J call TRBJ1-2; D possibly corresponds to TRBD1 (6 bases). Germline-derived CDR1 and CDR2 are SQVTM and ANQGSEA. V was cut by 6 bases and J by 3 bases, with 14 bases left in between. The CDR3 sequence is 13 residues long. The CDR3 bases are TGCAGCGTAGCGGGGGGGCGCGACTATGGCTACACCTTC. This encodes CSVAGGRDYGYTF.

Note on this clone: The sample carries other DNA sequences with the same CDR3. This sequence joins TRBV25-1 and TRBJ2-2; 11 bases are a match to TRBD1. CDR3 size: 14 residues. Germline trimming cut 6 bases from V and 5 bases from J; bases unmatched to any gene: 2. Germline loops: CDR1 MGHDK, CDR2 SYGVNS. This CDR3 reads CASRGTGGTGELFF. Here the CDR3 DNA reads TGTGCCAGCAGAGGGACAGGGGGGACCGGGGAGCTGTTTTTT.

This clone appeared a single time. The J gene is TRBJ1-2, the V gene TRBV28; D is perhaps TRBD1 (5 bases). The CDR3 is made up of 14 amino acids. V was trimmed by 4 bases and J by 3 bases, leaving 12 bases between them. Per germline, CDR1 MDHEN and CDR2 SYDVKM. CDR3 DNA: TGTGCCAGCAGTTCGACAGCCGCATACTATGGCTACACCTTC. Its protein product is CASSSTAAYYGYTF.

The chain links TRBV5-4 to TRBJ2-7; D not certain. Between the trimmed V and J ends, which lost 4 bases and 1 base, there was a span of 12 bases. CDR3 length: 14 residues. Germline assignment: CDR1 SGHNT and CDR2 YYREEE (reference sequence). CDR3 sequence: CASSPEANSYEQYF. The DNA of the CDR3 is TGTGCCAGCAGCCCTGAAGCGAATTCCTACGAGCAGTACTTC.

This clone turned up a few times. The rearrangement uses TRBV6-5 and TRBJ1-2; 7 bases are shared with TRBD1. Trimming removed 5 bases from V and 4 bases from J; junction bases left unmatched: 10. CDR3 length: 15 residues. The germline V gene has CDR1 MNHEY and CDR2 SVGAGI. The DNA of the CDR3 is TGTGCCAGCAGTCAGTACAGGGGACGCGGCTATGGCTACACCTTC. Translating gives CASSQYRGRGYGYTF.

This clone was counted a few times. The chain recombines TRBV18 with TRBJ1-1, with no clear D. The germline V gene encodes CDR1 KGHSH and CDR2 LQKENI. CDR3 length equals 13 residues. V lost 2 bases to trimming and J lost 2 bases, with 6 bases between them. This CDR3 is CASSPFSNTEAFF. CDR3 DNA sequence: TGTGCCAGCTCACCATTTTCTAACACTGAAGCTTTCTTT. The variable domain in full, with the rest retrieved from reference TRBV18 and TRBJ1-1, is NAGVMQNPRHLVRRRGQEARLRCSPMKGHSHVYWYRQLPEEGLKFMVYLQKENIIDESGMPKERFSAEFPKEGPSILRIQQVVRGDSAAYFCASSPFSNTEAFFGQGTRLTVV.

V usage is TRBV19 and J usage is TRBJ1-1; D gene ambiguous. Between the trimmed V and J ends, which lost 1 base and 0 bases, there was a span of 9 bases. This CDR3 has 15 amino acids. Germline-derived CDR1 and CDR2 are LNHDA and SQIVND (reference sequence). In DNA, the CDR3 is TGTGCCAGTAGTATAGCGGCAGTCTTGAACACTGAAGCTTTCTTT. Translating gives CASSIAAVLNTEAFF.

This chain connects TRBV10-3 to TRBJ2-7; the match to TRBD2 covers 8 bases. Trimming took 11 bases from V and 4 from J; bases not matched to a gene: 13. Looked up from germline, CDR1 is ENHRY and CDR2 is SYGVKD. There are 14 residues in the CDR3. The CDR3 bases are TGTGCCTTCAACTCCGGGAGGGGGGGTTACGAGCAGTACTTC. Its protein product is CAFNSGRGGYEQYF.

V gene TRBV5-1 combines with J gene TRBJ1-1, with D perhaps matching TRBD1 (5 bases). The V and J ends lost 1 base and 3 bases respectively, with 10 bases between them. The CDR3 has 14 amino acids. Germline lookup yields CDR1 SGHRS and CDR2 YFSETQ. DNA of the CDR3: TGCGCCAGCAGCTTGAGGGACCGGGACACTGAAGCTTTCTTT. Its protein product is CASSLRDRDTEAFF.

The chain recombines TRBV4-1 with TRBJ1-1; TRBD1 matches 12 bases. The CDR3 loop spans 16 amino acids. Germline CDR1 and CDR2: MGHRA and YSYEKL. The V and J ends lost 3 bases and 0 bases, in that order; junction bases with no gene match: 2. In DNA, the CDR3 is TGCGCCAGCAGCCAGGGGGACAGGGGGCTGAACACTGAAGCTTTCTTT. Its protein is CASSQGDRGLNTEAFF.

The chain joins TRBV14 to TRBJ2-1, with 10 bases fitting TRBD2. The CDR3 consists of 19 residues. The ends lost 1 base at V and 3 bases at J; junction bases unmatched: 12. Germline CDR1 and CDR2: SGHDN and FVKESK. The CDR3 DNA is TGTGCCAGCAGCCAAGGATTGGGTCAACTAGCGGGATTCTACAATGAGCAGTTCTTC. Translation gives CASSQGLGQLAGFYNEQFF.

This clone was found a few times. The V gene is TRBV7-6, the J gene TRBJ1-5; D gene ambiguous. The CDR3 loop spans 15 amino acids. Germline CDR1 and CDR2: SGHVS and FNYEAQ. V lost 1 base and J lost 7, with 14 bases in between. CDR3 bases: TGTGCCAGCAGCTTAGGCCCCGGGCCGAACCAGCCCCAGCATTTT. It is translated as CASSLGPGPNQPQHF.